This entry lists 32 T cell receptor beta chains sequenced from one sample in a study of T cell repertoires in cytomegalovirus infection (dated by TCRdb to between 2018 and 2021). The reads were generated on an Illumina HiSeq 1500. TCRdb cleaned the public reads at Q25 with fastp, built clones with MiXCR and kept in-frame beta chains. CDR3 protein sequences are deduplicated, and each keeps its most common genes and DNA. The sample records more than 500,000 distinct CDR3 sequences, about 17% of which are singletons. Clones ranked in the top ten supply more than 20% of the sample. Sequencing was performed on CD8+ T cells from PBMCs. The receptors were sampled from a human donor in good health (CMV status not recorded). Some clones in this sample may be carry-over from other donors' samples.

The chain uses TRBV27 and TRBJ1-1, with D possibly matching TRBD1 (6 bases). Trimming cost V 6 bases and J 6 bases, with 14 bases left between them. Germline CDR1 MNHEY, CDR2 SMNVEV (reference sequence). The length of the CDR3 is 13 residues. This chain's CDR3 is CASSSPGGPEAFF. The CDR3, as DNA: TGTGCCAGCAGCTCCCCGGGGGGGCCTGAAGCTTTCTTT.

This clonotype was seen at least ten times. The rearrangement links TRBV11-2 to TRBJ2-1; no clear D gene. The germline gives CDR1 SGHAT, CDR2 FQNNGV. This CDR3 is 13 amino acids long. V dropped 8 bases and J dropped 4 bases, with 12 bases sitting between them. CDR3 in DNA: TGTGCCAGCCGCGTCCCCCGTTACAATGAGCAGTTCTTC. Protein sequence: CASRVPRYNEQFF.

With regard to this clonotype: A much larger clone lies one base from this, so it may be a read error. V and J are TRBV27 and TRBJ2-3; D gene uncertain. V lost 4 bases and J 5 bases, leaving 16 bases between the germline ends. The CDR3 runs to 15 residues. Germline CDR1 MNHEY, CDR2 SMNVEV (reference sequence). CDR3 sequence: CASSSVQFSGDTQYF. The CDR3 DNA reads as TGTGCCAGCAGTTCCGTCCAGTTTTCAGGAGATACGCAGTATTTT.

Concerning this clonotype: A much larger clonotype is one base distant, so this may be a read error. This rearrangement joins TRBV27 to TRBJ1-6, with TRBD1 as a possible D gene (5 bases). The germline V and J ends were trimmed by 5 bases and 4 bases, with 9 bases remaining between them. The germline V gene has CDR1 MNHEY and CDR2 SMNVEV (reference sequence). The CDR3 has 14 residues. CDR3 bases: TGTGCCAGCAGTCCGCGACAGTATAATTCACCCCTCCACTTT. It codes for CASSPRQYNSPLHF.

In the case of this clonotype: Given a much more abundant clone one base away, this may be a read error. The chain is built from TRBV28 and TRBJ1-2; D not resolved. CDR1 is MDHEN and CDR2 is SYDVKM in the germline V gene. The CDR3 runs to 16 residues. CDR3 loop: CDSSLGPHPSNYGYTF. The CDR3 coding sequence is TGTGACAGCAGTTTGGGCCCCCATCCGTCTAACTATGGCTACACCTTC.

There are many counts of this clonotype. CDR3 in DNA: TGTGCCAGCAGCTCCCCCCGGGACAAGGGGAACACCGGGGAGCTGTTTTTT. Its protein is CASSSPRDKGNTGELFF. This chain uses TRBV7-6 with TRBJ2-2, with a tentative D call TRBD1 (6 bases). Germline lookup yields CDR1 SGHVS and CDR2 FNYEAQ. The CDR3 runs to 17 residues. The germline V and J ends were trimmed by 4 bases and 1 base, with 16 bases remaining between them.

The V gene is TRBV5-1, the J gene TRBJ2-7; possible D gene TRBD1, 5 bases. Germline V gene lookup returns CDR1 SGHRS and CDR2 YFSETQ. The CDR3 extends over 14 amino acids. Deletions cut 4 bases from V and 3 bases from J, with 14 bases between. The CDR3 coding sequence is TGCGCCAGCAGCATGGACATGACGGGCTACGAGCAGTACTTC. Protein product: CASSMDMTGYEQYF.

The J gene is TRBJ2-1, the V gene TRBV6-1; 7 bases are shared with TRBD2. The J segment lost 0 bases and the V segment lost 3 bases, leaving 5 bases of the junction unmatched. CDR1 and CDR2 from the germline V gene are MNHNS and SASEGT. The CDR3 loop spans 16 amino acids. The CDR3 DNA follows: TGTGCCAGCAGTGATGGGGGGGACTTCTCCTACAATGAGCAGTTCTTC. As protein: CASSDGGDFSYNEQFF.

The rearrangement links TRBV27 to TRBJ2-1; D might be TRBD2 (7 bases). The V gene's germline CDR1 is MNHEY and CDR2 SMNVEV (reference sequence). This CDR3 comprises 12 residues. V was shortened by 7 bases and J by 12 bases, with 16 bases between the two germline ends. The CDR3 region has the DNA TGTGCCAGCACCGTATTGGGGGGGCGGCAGTTCTTC. Translating it yields CASTVLGGRQFF.

The sample holds many counts of this clonotype. V gene TRBV7-6 combines with J gene TRBJ2-2, with 8 bases lining up with TRBD2. Germline V gene sequence: CDR1 SGHVS, CDR2 FNYEAQ. The CDR3 covers 14 residues. J was trimmed by 3 bases and V by 6 bases; bases with no gene match: 3. In DNA, the CDR3 is TGTGCCAGCAGTAGCGGGACCTACACCGGGGAGCTGTTTTTT. It is translated as CASSSGTYTGELFF.

This clonotype was picked up a small number of times. V and J are TRBV2 and TRBJ2-4; D is possibly TRBD1 or TRBD2 (6 bases each). Germline V CDR1 and CDR2: SNHLY, FYNNEI. Trimming cost V 10 bases and J 8 bases, with 18 bases left between them. The CDR3 has 13 amino acids. The CDR3 here is CATPGVGGHIQYF. CDR3 coding DNA: TGTGCCACCCCAGGGGTCGGGGGCCACATTCAGTACTTC.

This clonotype has a count of ten or more. The V gene is TRBV12-3 or TRBV12-4, the J gene TRBJ1-1, with a possible D match to TRBD1 (5 bases). V was cut by 6 bases and J by 4 bases, with 12 bases left in between. This CDR3 region has 13 residues. In DNA form, the CDR3 reads TGTGCCAGCAGCACAGGTCTGTTCACTGAAGCTTTCTTT. Protein sequence: CASSTGLFTEAFF.

This clonotype has more than one count but fewer than ten. The chain carries TRBV4-1 and TRBJ1-5; TRBD1 matches 9 bases. J gave up 4 bases and V 7 bases, and 11 bases lay outside the gene matches. Germline loops: CDR1 MGHRA, CDR2 YSYEKL. The CDR3 extends over 16 amino acids. The CDR3 spells CASNCWDRVRNQPQHF. Written as DNA, the CDR3 is TGCGCCAGCAATTGTTGGGACAGGGTAAGGAATCAGCCCCAGCATTTT.

This clonotype was seen a handful of times. The chain is built from TRBV19 and TRBJ2-1; D is unresolved. CDR1 and CDR2 from the germline V gene are LNHDA and SQIVND (reference sequence). This CDR3 is 13 amino acids long. Trimming shortened V by 7 bases and J by 10 bases, and 17 bases separated the two germline ends. The CDR3 sequence is CASTKGPSREQFF. CDR3 coding DNA: TGTGCCAGTACCAAAGGGCCTAGTCGGGAGCAGTTCTTC.

In the case of this clonotype: A much larger clone differs from this one at a single base, so this may be a read error. J is TRBJ2-2 and V is TRBV4-2; D is perhaps TRBD1 (6 bases). Trimming pared 1 base from V and 6 bases from J, leaving 12 bases between. This CDR3 is 15 amino acids long. CDR1 and CDR2 from the germline V gene are LGHNA and YNFKEQ. The CDR3 DNA is TGTGCCAGCAGCCAAGGGACAGAGATTCCCGGGGAGCTGTTTTTT. Translating it yields CASSQGTEIPGELFF.

This clonotype was seen a handful of times. This chain joins TRBV15 and TRBJ2-5, with D perhaps being TRBD1 or TRBD2 (5 bases each). The CDR3 totals 15 residues. Germline V CDR1 and CDR2: LNHNV, YYDKDF (reference sequence). The ends were cut back, 0 bases at V and 0 bases at J, with 8 bases in the middle. DNA for the CDR3: TGTGCCACCAGCAGAGATCGGGGACACCAAGAGACCCAGTACTTC. Protein: CATSRDRGHQETQYF.

This clonotype was seen at least ten times. The rearrangement joins TRBV7-3 to TRBJ2-7, with TRBD2 as a possible D gene (6 bases). Trimming took 4 bases from V and 4 from J, leaving 17 bases between them. CDR3 length: 15 residues. Germline loops: CDR1 SGHTA, CDR2 FQGTGA. The CDR3 spells CASSSQGGPGYEQYF. Written as DNA, the CDR3 is TGTGCCAGCAGCTCCCAGGGAGGCCCAGGGTACGAGCAGTACTTC. Variable domain in full (rest from reference TRBV7-3 and TRBJ2-7): GAGVSQTPSNKVTEKGKYVELRCDPISGHTALYWYRQSLGQGPEFLIYFQGTGAADDSGLPNDRFFAVRPEGSVSTLKIQRTERGDSAVYLCASSSQGGPGYEQYFGPGTRLTVT.

With regard to this clonotype: One end of the junction fails to match germline, which may point to a read error. This chain links TRBV11-2 with TRBJ2-4; TRBD2 matches at 11 bases. This CDR3 region has 16 residues. In germline, CDR1 is SGHAT, CDR2 FQNNGV. The CDR3 DNA follows: TGTGCAAGCAGCTCGGTACTAGCGGGAGCGGGAAACATTCAGTACTTC. It encodes CASSSVLAGAGNIQYF.

The sample holds one count of this clonotype. This chain links TRBV30 with TRBJ2-3, with 8 bases matching TRBD2. This CDR3 spans 14 amino acids. The V segment lost 3 bases and the J segment 5 bases; nucleotides outside the gene matches: 7. Germline V gene lookup returns CDR1 GTSNPN and CDR2 SVGIG (reference sequence). CDR3 DNA: TGTGCCTGGAGCGCCGGGAGGGCCGAAGATACGCAGTATTTT. The encoded protein is CAWSAGRAEDTQYF.

The chain joins TRBV6-6 to TRBJ2-7; D might be TRBD2 (5 bases). The CDR3 is 11 residues long. Trimming cost V 5 bases and J 8 bases, with 10 bases left between them. The germline V gene encodes CDR1 MNHNY and CDR2 SVGAGI (reference sequence). The CDR3 is CASSLQRKQYF. The CDR3 DNA sequence: TGTGCCAGCAGTCTCCAGCGGAAGCAGTACTTC.

Ten or more counts support this clonotype. The chain uses TRBV7-6 and TRBJ2-1, with 8 positions matching TRBD2. CDR1 is SGHVS, CDR2 FNYEAQ, per germline. V lost 5 bases, J lost 2 bases, and 8 bases stayed unmatched. There are 16 residues in the CDR3. The CDR3, as DNA: TGTGCCAGCAGCGACACCGGGGGGGATCCCTACAATGAGCAGTTCTTC. Amino acids: CASSDTGGDPYNEQFF.

This clonotype showed up many times. V and J are TRBV11-2 and TRBJ1-4; D not resolved. Trimming stripped 5 bases from V and 4 bases from J, with 11 bases between. Germline CDR1 is SGHAT and CDR2 is FQNNGV. CDR3 length equals 14 residues. CDR3 amino acids: CASSLSGVNEKLFF. CDR3 DNA sequence: TGTGCCAGCAGCCTCTCCGGGGTTAATGAAAAACTGTTTTTT.

This clonotype was found many times. The chain links TRBV7-9 to TRBJ2-3; the match to TRBD2 covers 7 bases. Trimming cost V 5 bases and J 5 bases; bases outside gene matches: 4. The CDR3 consists of 13 residues. The germline V gene has CDR1 SEHNR and CDR2 FQNEAQ (reference sequence). DNA of the CDR3: TGTGCCAGCAGCCCGAAGCGGGAAGATACGCAGTATTTT. Its protein product is CASSPKREDTQYF.

In its sample, this clonotype was seen many times. The J gene is TRBJ2-3, the V gene TRBV5-8; D perhaps matches TRBD1 (5 bases). The CDR3 is made up of 14 amino acids. Trimming stripped 2 bases from V and 2 bases from J, with 9 bases between. In germline, CDR1 is SGHTS, CDR2 YDEGEE. CDR3 protein: CASSFFGATDTQYF. For the CDR3, the DNA is TGTGCCAGCAGCTTCTTTGGGGCCACAGATACGCAGTATTTT.

This clonotype occurred a few times. The rearrangement links TRBV13 to TRBJ2-7; 11 bases are a match to TRBD1. Germline V gene data show CDR1 as PRHDT and CDR2 as FYEKMQ (reference sequence). This CDR3 comprises 14 residues. V lost 5 bases and J lost 7; bases outside the gene matches: 7. The chain's CDR3 is CASSPQDRGLEQYF. In DNA form, the CDR3 reads TGTGCCAGCAGCCCGCAGGACAGGGGGCTTGAGCAGTACTTC.

The sample holds many counts of this clonotype. The V call is TRBV6-6, the J call TRBJ1-1; D is uncertain. This CDR3 contains 15 residues. In germline, CDR1 is MNHNY, CDR2 SVGAGI (reference sequence). V was cut by 2 bases and J by 4 bases, with 14 bases left in between. The CDR3 region is CASSYPSRRSTEAFF. The CDR3 bases are TGTGCCAGCAGTTACCCCAGCAGGAGATCCACTGAAGCTTTCTTT.

This clonotype appeared many times. A junction end diverges from the germline sequence, so it may reflect a read error. V usage is TRBV10-2 and J usage is TRBJ1-1, with unresolved D. The CDR3 has 13 residues. Germline loops: CDR1 WSHSY, CDR2 SAAADI. The CDR3 loop reads CASSESRGTEAFF. CDR3 DNA: TGTGCCAGCAGTGAAAGTCGGGGTACTGAAGCTTTCTTT.

This clonotype was counted ten times or more. The chain joins TRBV7-6 to TRBJ2-1; D not certain. The CDR3 has 13 amino acids. V was pared by 0 bases and J by 7 bases, with 7 bases between. Per the germline V gene, CDR1 is SGHVS and CDR2 is FNYEAQ. The CDR3, as DNA: TGTGCCAGCAGCTTAGCGGCTTTGAATGAGCAGTTCTTC. This translates into CASSLAALNEQFF. Full variable domain (rest looked up from reference TRBV7-6 and TRBJ2-1): GAGVSQSPRYKVTKRGQDVALRCDPISGHVSLYWYRQALGQGPEFLTYFNYEAQQDKSGLPNDRFSAERPEGSISTLTIQRTEQRDSAMYRCASSLAALNEQFFGPGTRLTVL.

This clonotype has ten or more counts. The chain recombines TRBV12-3 or TRBV12-4 with TRBJ2-7; D assignment may be TRBD1 or TRBD2 (6 bases each). The CDR3 spans 17 residues. Trimming removed 3 bases from V and 6 bases from J, with 24 bases in between. CDR3 residues: CASSFSRVGLQGLEQYF. The CDR3 DNA reads as TGTGCCAGCAGTTTTTCCCGGGTAGGTTTACAGGGACTCGAGCAGTACTTC.

The J gene is TRBJ2-2, the V gene TRBV3-1; possible D gene TRBD2, 5 bases. The CDR3 totals 16 residues. Germline CDR1 and CDR2: LGHDT and YNNKEL (reference sequence). Trimming removed 0 bases from V and 6 bases from J, with 14 bases in between. The CDR3 region is CASSQDEGAAPGELFF. The CDR3 bases are TGTGCCAGCAGCCAAGATGAGGGCGCGGCCCCCGGGGAGCTGTTTTTT.

This rearrangement joins TRBV9 to TRBJ2-5, with 15 bases matching TRBD2. CDR1 is SGDLS and CDR2 is YYNGEE in the germline V gene. With 4 bases clipped from V and 3 bases from J, the junction kept 7 bases outside the gene matches. The CDR3 covers 17 residues. This chain's CDR3 is CASSPRTSGGAEETQYF. Written as DNA, the CDR3 is TGTGCCAGCAGCCCCCGGACTAGCGGGGGGGCGGAAGAGACCCAGTACTTC.

This chain joins TRBV9 and TRBJ2-2; weak D call: TRBD1 (6 bases). V was trimmed by 1 base and J by 6 bases, leaving 16 bases between them. This CDR3 is 16 amino acids long. CDR1 is SGDLS, CDR2 YYNGEE, per germline. DNA for the CDR3: TGTGCCAGCAGCGTACAGGGACATCCCGTTTCCGGGGAGCTGTTTTTT. Its translation is CASSVQGHPVSGELFF.